This T cell receptor (beta chain) is from a study of blood T cell repertoires in COVID-19. Study at large: Both acute and convalescent COVID-19 samples were obtained from the United States, Italy and Spain. T cells, B-cell-depleted T cells, or PBMCs provided the cDNA or gDNA that served as material.

Methods used by the authors: Cell counts per sample came from amplifying reference gene primers. The repertoire was sequenced with immunoSEQ multiplex PCR; TCRdb's copy has only in-frame clones and lacks some. Clone size and V and J calls were adopted from that table, with D and trimming inferred from the DNA. The repertoire holds roughly 80,000 clones, more than 90% seen once, with 15% to 20% in the top ten. V was trimmed by 2 bases and J by 2 bases, leaving 12 bases between them. The CDR3 runs to 14 residues. The germline V gene has CDR1 GTSNPN and CDR2 SVGIG (reference sequence). Specimen: peripheral blood. This chain connects TRBV30 to TRBJ1-1; TRBD1 might be the D (5 bases). This sequence originates from a woman older than 75 with active or convalescent COVID-19. The CDR3 spells CAWSKRQINTEAFF. CDR3 DNA: TGTGCCTGGAGTAAACGACAGATCAACACTGAAGCTTTCTTT.